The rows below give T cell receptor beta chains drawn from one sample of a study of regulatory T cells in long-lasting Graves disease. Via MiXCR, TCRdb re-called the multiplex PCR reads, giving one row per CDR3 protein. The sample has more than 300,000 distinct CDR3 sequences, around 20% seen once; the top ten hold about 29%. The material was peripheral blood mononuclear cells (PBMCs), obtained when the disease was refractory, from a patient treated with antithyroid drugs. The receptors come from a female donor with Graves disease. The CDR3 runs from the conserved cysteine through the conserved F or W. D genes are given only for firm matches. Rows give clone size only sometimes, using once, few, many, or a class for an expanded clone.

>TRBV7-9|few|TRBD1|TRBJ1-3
CASSRQTGGGNTIYF
TGTGCCAGCAGCAGGCAGACAGGGGGTGGAAACACCATATATTTT
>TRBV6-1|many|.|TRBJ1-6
CASSELSGPRSYNSPLHF
TGTGCCAGCAGTGAATTGTCAGGGCCCCGATCTTATAATTCACCCCTCCACTTT
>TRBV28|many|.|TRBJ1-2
CASSNYGYTF
TGTGCCAGCTCCAACTATGGCTACACCTTC
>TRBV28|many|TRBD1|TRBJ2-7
CASSRAGQGAYEQYF
TGTGCCAGCAGTCGGGCGGGACAGGGGGCTTACGAGCAGTACTTC
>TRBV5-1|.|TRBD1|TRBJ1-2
CASSPTGDGYGYTF
TGCGCCAGCAGCCCCACAGGGGACGGATATGGCTACACCTTC
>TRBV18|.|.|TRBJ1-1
CASSPLLGSVNTEAFF
TGTGCCAGCTCACCACTATTAGGGTCAGTAAACACTGAAGCTTTCTTT
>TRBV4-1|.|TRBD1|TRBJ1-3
CASSQPGQGRPSGNTIYF
TGCGCCAGCAGCCAACCAGGACAGGGGCGGCCCTCTGGAAACACCATATATTTT
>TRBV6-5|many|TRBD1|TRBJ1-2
CASSYSPGGEYGYTF
TGTGCCAGCAGTTACTCTCCAGGGGGGGAATATGGCTACACCTTC
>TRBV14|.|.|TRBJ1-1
CASSQDRARRAFF
TGTGCCAGCAGCCAAGACAGGGCTCGGCGGGCTTTCTTT
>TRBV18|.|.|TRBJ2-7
CASSPPNTGNAYEQYF
TGTGCCAGCTCACCACCCAACACAGGGAACGCCTACGAGCAGTACTTC
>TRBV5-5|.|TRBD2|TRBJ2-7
CASSERTSGIYEQYF
TGTGCCAGCAGCGAGAGGACTAGCGGAATCTACGAGCAGTACTTC
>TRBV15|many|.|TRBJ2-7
CATSRDLMGRMPYEQYF
TGTGCCACCAGCAGAGATCTGATGGGGAGGATGCCCTACGAGCAGTACTTC
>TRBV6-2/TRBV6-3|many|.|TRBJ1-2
CASSYSGNYGYTF
TGTGCCAGCAGTTACTCCGGTAACTATGGCTACACCTTC
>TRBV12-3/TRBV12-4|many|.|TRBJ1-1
CASSSGRRTEAFF
TGTGCCAGCAGTTCTGGACGGCGCACTGAAGCTTTCTTT
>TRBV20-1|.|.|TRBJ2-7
CSATDRNEQYF
TGCAGTGCTACCGACAGGAACGAGCAGTACTTC
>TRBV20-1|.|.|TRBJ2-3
CSARAIGGQGSADTQYF
TGCAGTGCTAGGGCTATAGGTGGGCAGGGGAGCGCAGATACGCAGTATTTT
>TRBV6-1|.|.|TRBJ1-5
CASSRALEGNQPQHF
TGTGCCAGCAGCCGGGCCCTGGAGGGCAATCAGCCCCAGCATTTT
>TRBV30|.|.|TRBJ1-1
CAWSVLTGRVWNTEAFF
TGTGCCTGGAGTGTACTCACAGGGAGGGTATGGAACACTGAAGCTTTCTTT
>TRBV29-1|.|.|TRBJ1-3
CSVDQGTGNTIYF
TGCAGCGTTGATCAAGGAACTGGAAACACCATATATTTT
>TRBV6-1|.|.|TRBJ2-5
CASRGTIQETQYF
TGTGCCAGCAGGGGGACCATACAAGAGACCCAGTACTTC
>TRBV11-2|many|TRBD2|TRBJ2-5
CASSLVFRWTSGSLTSRETQYF
TGTGCCAGCAGCTTAGTATTCCGGTGGACTAGCGGGAGTCTCACGAGTCGAGAGACCCAGTACTTC
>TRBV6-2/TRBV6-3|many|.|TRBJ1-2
CASTFNVEVHTF
TGTGCCAGCACCTTCAACGTGGAGGTCCACACCTTC
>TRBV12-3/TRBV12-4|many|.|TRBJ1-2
CASSLSRGKGGYTF
TGTGCCAGCAGTTTAAGTAGGGGAAAAGGTGGCTACACCTTC
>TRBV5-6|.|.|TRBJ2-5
CASSDLGRGGETQYF
TGTGCCAGCAGCGATTTGGGTCGAGGGGGAGAGACCCAGTACTTC
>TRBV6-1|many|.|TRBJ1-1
CASSEEDKGGWGNTEAFF
TGTGCCAGCAGTGAAGAAGACAAAGGGGGTTGGGGGAACACTGAAGCTTTCTTT
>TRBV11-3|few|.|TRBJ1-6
CASSRPPSPLHF
TGTGCCAGCAGCCGACCACCCTCACCCCTCCACTTT
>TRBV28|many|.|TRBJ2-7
CASTAATPHEQYF
TGTGCCAGCACCGCGGCCACTCCCCACGAGCAGTACTTC
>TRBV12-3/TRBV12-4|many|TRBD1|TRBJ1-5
CASSPRTGNSPQHF
TGTGCCAGCAGTCCCCGGACAGGGAATTCGCCCCAGCATTTT
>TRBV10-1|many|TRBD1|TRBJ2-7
CAGGIDREAPTYEQYF
TGCGCCGGCGGAATAGACAGGGAAGCCCCCACCTACGAGCAGTACTTC
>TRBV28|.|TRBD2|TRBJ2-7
CASRIGLATRGGYEQYF
TGTGCCAGCAGGATAGGACTAGCGACTCGGGGGGGGTACGAGCAGTACTTC
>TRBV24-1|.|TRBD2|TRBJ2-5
CATAGTGGSIRRETQYF
TGTGCCACCGCCGGGACTGGCGGGAGTATTCGCCGGGAGACCCAGTACTTC
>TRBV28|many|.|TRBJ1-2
CASSVQGGGVYGYTF
TGTGCCAGCAGTGTACAGGGAGGTGGGGTCTATGGCTACACCTTC
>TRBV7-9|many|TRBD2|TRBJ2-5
CASSFIAGEETQYF
TGTGCCAGCAGCTTCATAGCGGGGGAAGAGACCCAGTACTTC
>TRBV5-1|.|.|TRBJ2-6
CASSLVVRGPGANVLTF
TGTGCCAGCAGCTTGGTGGTCAGGGGCCCTGGGGCCAACGTCCTGACTTTC
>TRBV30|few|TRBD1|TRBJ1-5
CAWSLQGAYVNQPQHF
TGTGCCTGGAGTTTACAGGGGGCCTACGTCAATCAGCCCCAGCATTTT
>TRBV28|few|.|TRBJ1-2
CASSFENYGYTF
TGTGCCAGCAGTTTCGAAAACTATGGCTACACCTTC
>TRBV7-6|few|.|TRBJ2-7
CASSEYTTEAEQYF
TGTGCCAGCAGCGAATACACTACAGAGGCCGAGCAGTACTTC
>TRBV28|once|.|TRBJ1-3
CASSFLGGTGNTIYF
TGTGCCAGCAGTTTTCTCGGGGGTACTGGAAACACCATATATTTT
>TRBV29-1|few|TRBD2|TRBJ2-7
CSVQLVGTSVYYEQYF
TGCAGCGTCCAACTCGTCGGGACTAGCGTCTACTACGAGCAGTACTTC
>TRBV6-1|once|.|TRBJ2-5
CASSAGTGEETQYF
TGTGCCAGCAGCGCTGGGACGGGTGAAGAGACCCAGTACTTC
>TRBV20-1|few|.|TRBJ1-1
CSARPGGGMATEAFF
TGCAGTGCTAGACCTGGGGGGGGTATGGCCACTGAAGCTTTCTTT
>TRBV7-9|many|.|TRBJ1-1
CASSLTQSLNTEAFF
TGTGCCAGCAGCTTAACCCAGAGTTTGAACACTGAAGCTTTCTTT
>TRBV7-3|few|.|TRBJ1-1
CASSLDSRVDEAFF
TGTGCCAGCAGCTTAGATTCCAGGGTGGATGAAGCTTTCTTT
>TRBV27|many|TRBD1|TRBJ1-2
CASSSPSRGEGYTF
TGTGCCAGCAGTTCCCCGAGCAGGGGGGAGGGCTACACCTTC
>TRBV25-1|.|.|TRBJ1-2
CASSESTTLLYYGYTF
TGTGCCAGCAGTGAAAGTACGACACTGCTATACTATGGCTACACCTTC
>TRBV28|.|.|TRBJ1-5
CASSLFAPLLGLNQPQHF
TGTGCCAGCAGTTTATTCGCCCCGTTATTGGGGCTAAATCAGCCCCAGCATTTT
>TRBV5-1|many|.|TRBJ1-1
CASSLVAENTEAFF
TGCGCCAGCAGCTTAGTGGCAGAGAACACTGAAGCTTTCTTT
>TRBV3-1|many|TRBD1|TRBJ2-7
CASSRTGKQYF
TGTGCCAGCAGCCGGACAGGGAAGCAGTACTTC
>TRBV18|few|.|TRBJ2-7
CASSPLSLQFSSYEQYF
TGTGCCAGCTCACCACTCTCCCTGCAGTTTAGCTCCTACGAGCAGTACTTC